The entry that follows covers one TCR beta chain sequence. Its matching antigen is unknown. This record belongs to a study of post-analysis software for immune sequencing data. Turning to the study itself: Relapsing-remitting, secondary progressive and progressive-relapsing forms of multiple sclerosis all featured among disease courses. Findings and caveats of the study: Comparison of patients with controls showed roughly five TRBV segments more frequent in patients, TRBV5-6, TRBV5-1 and TRBV20-1 among them. There was significantly lower normalized Chao1 diversity in multiple sclerosis patients than in controls.

Unique molecular identifiers had been added to the TCR beta cDNA libraries. Each sample of roughly 0.9 to 10 million input T cells yielded 500,000 or so cDNA molecules, so each molecule approximated one T cell. TCRdb fed the PCR reads into MiXCR, producing one record per CDR3 protein. The data hold approximately 350,000 distinct CDR3 sequences, with around 33% observed a single time. The CDR3 spans 13 residues. The V end lost 3 bases, the J end lost 0 bases, and 6 bases lay between the germline ends. The germline CDR1 and CDR2 sequences are ENHRY and SYGVKD. J is TRBJ2-7 and V is TRBV10-3; D ambiguous. The sequence was collected from a girl aged 10 to 17 with multiple sclerosis. What was sequenced was blood. The CDR3 sequence is CAISESASYEQYF. The CDR3 bases are TGTGCCATCAGTGAATCCGCCTCCTACGAGCAGTACTTC.